This TCR beta chain was recorded in a study of T cells after yellow fever vaccination. This clonotype is a singleton in its sample. The antigen is unknown. One end of the junction fails to match germline, which may point to a read error. Germline-derived CDR1 and CDR2 are DFQATT and SNEGSKA (reference sequence). The CDR3 covers 14 residues. They built TCR cDNA with 5'RACE template switching, a step that put in a universal primer site and UMIs. TCRdb re-called the 5' RACE reads through MiXCR, storing one row per CDR3 protein. The sample contains 240,000 or so distinct CDR3 sequences, 6% to 7.5% of which appear only once. Study-wide results and caveats: High-abundance clonotypes from the bulk population could contaminate FACS-sorted repertoires. Weaker in magnitude, the secondary response showed a faster peak on day 5 versus 15. A large majority of primary-vaccination clones showed up again after the booster (roughly 95% CD4, around 90% CD8).

This clonotype originated in a man aged 30 to 45 who received the YFV17D yellow fever vaccine. The rearrangement links TRBV20-1 to TRBJ2-1, with TRBD2 matching over 12 bases. The sample here was CD4+ T cells sorted from PBMCs, taken 15 days after the yellow fever booster vaccination. The CDR3 DNA is TGCAGTGCTAGAGGGACTAGCGGGATCAATGAGCTGTTCTTC. Its protein is CSARGTSGINELFF.